A selection of T cell receptor beta chains follows, all from one sample in a study of T cell responses to AZD1222 COVID-19 vaccine. Assay: immunoSEQ multiplex PCR; the TCRdb copy retains only in-frame clones and omits some. The table records 110,000 to 150,000 clones, roughly 90% of them present only once. The starting material was peripheral blood, obtained on day 0 of AZD1222 vaccination. These TCRs come from an adult in good health. Each CDR3 is given with its conserved first and last residue. A D gene is named only where the DNA matches it firmly. Only some rows state a clone size, as once, few, many or a class for expanded clones.

D gene	J gene	V gene	clone size	CDR3 protein	CDR3 DNA
TRBD1	TRBJ2-6	TRBV4-3	NA	CASSQEWAGGGLSGANVLTF	TGCGCCAGCAGCCAAGAATGGGCAGGGGGCGGACTCTCTGGGGCCAACGTCCTGACTTTC
TRBD2	TRBJ2-2	TRBV24-1	NA	CATSDRGRGARLAVGELFF	TGTGCCACCAGTGACCGGGGACGAGGCGCCCGACTAGCGGTAGGGGAGCTGTTTTTT
NA	TRBJ1-5	TRBV5-6	few	CASSSNDNNQPQHF	TGTGCCAGCAGCTCGAATGACAACAATCAGCCCCAGCATTTT
NA	TRBJ2-7	TRBV7-2	NA	CASSWTGSSYEQYF	TGTGCCAGCAGCTGGACGGGGAGCTCCTACGAGCAGTACTTC
NA	TRBJ1-1	TRBV9	NA	CASSVGGGNEAFF	TGTGCCAGCAGCGTAGGGGGAGGGAATGAAGCTTTCTTT
NA	TRBJ2-5	TRBV5-1	NA	CASRNSGTETQYF	TGCGCCAGCAGAAATAGCGGAACAGAGACCCAGTACTTC
TRBD2	TRBJ2-7	TRBV27	NA	CASSSLTSGLPYEQYF	TGTGCCAGCAGTTCTTTGACTAGCGGGCTTCCCTACGAGCAGTACTTC
NA	TRBJ1-4	TRBV5-6	NA	CASSFRRTSINEKLFF	TGTGCCAGCAGCTTCCGACGGACGTCCATTAATGAAAAACTGTTTTTT
NA	TRBJ1-2	TRBV5-1	NA	CASSQEAGGYTF	TGCGCCAGCAGCCAGGAGGCGGGGGGCTACACCTTC
TRBD1	TRBJ2-3	TRBV3-1/TRBV3-2	NA	CASSPGTGWTDTQYF	TGTGCCAGCAGCCCTGGGACAGGGTGGACAGATACGCAGTATTTT
TRBD2	TRBJ2-1	TRBV7-2	NA	CASSSSGRAVEQFF	TGTGCCAGCAGCTCTAGCGGGAGGGCCGTTGAGCAGTTCTTC
NA	TRBJ1-6	TRBV14	NA	CASSQEDSPLHF	TGTGCCAGCAGCCAAGAAGATTCACCCCTCCACTTT
NA	TRBJ2-7	TRBV15	NA	CATSRDADDRPRSYEQYF	TGTGCCACCAGCAGAGATGCCGATGACAGGCCCCGCTCCTACGAGCAGTACTTC
NA	TRBJ1-4	TRBV19	NA	CASSIGWGRKDEKLFF	TGTGCCAGTAGTATAGGGTGGGGGCGGAAAGATGAAAAACTGTTTTTT
NA	TRBJ1-6	TRBV28	NA	CASTPSGRKILGLHF	TGTGCCAGCACCCCTAGTGGGAGAAAAATTCTGGGCCTCCACTTT
NA	TRBJ1-1	TRBV27	NA	CASSSTGNTEAFF	TGTGCCAGCAGTTCTACAGGGAACACTGAAGCTTTCTTT
TRBD1	TRBJ1-5	TRBV28	NA	CASSSDRAFNQPQHF	TGTGCCAGCAGTTCCGACAGGGCTTTCAATCAGCCCCAGCATTTT
NA	TRBJ2-7	TRBV27	NA	CASTLEGASWPYEQYF	TGTGCCAGCACCTTGGAGGGGGCGAGTTGGCCTTACGAGCAGTACTTC
NA	TRBJ2-7	TRBV20-1	NA	CSARDLYEQYF	TGCAGTGCTAGAGACCTCTACGAGCAGTACTTC
TRBD2	TRBJ2-7	TRBV5-4	NA	CASSLWGGGRAAYEQYF	TGTGCCAGCAGCTTGTGGGGTGGCGGGAGGGCCGCGTACGAGCAGTACTTC
NA	TRBJ2-1	TRBV7-2	NA	CASSQGGEQFF	TGTGCCAGCAGTCAAGGGGGTGAGCAGTTCTTC
TRBD1	TRBJ1-2	TRBV2	NA	CASRDRAGYGYTF	TGTGCCAGCAGGGACAGGGCAGGCTATGGCTACACCTTC
NA	TRBJ1-2	TRBV6-2/TRBV6-3	NA	CASSEGGYGYTF	TGTGCCAGCAGCGAAGGGGGCTATGGCTACACCTTC
NA	TRBJ2-2	TRBV28	once	CASSPRRGANTGELFF	TGTGCCAGCAGTCCCCGGCGCGGCGCGAACACCGGGGAGCTGTTTTTT
NA	TRBJ2-7	TRBV7-9	once	CASSLEAYEQYF	TGTGCCAGCAGCTTAGAAGCCTACGAGCAGTACTTC
NA	TRBJ2-7	TRBV30	NA	CAWSITAGAYEQYF	TGTGCCTGGAGTATTACGGCAGGGGCCTACGAGCAGTACTTC
TRBD2	TRBJ2-1	TRBV28	NA	CASSPFGTSGRNEQFF	TGTGCCAGCAGTCCGTTCGGGACTAGCGGGAGGAATGAGCAGTTCTTC
NA	TRBJ2-7	TRBV19	NA	CASSIGRDYEQYF	TGTGCCAGTAGTATAGGCAGGGACTACGAGCAGTACTTC